This TCR beta chain appears in the sequencing data of a study of shared clonotypes between healthy human individuals. Source study methods: Junction-only immunoSEQ sequences carried no quality scores, so filtering differed. Here immunoSEQ multiplex PCR was the method, and the copy in TCRdb shows in-frame clones only, minus some. The DNA gave D and trimming, while V, J and clone size come from that table. The sample lists approximately 700,000 clones, around three quarters occurring once. The CDR3 extends over 14 amino acids. CDR1 is LNHDA, CDR2 SQIVND, per germline (reference sequence). As concerns this clone: One junction end disagrees with the germline gene, perhaps due to a read error. The same CDR3 also results from other DNA sequences found in this sample.

The source of this sequence is a woman in her 30s in good health. Input material: memory CD4+ T cells sorted from blood. Subset reported: CD45RA-negative fraction. V is TRBV19 and J is TRBJ1-2, with D possibly matching TRBD1 (6 bases). DNA of the CDR3: TGTGCCAGTAGTAACCGGGACATCGGCTATGGCTACACCTTT. Residues: CASSNRDIGYGYTF.